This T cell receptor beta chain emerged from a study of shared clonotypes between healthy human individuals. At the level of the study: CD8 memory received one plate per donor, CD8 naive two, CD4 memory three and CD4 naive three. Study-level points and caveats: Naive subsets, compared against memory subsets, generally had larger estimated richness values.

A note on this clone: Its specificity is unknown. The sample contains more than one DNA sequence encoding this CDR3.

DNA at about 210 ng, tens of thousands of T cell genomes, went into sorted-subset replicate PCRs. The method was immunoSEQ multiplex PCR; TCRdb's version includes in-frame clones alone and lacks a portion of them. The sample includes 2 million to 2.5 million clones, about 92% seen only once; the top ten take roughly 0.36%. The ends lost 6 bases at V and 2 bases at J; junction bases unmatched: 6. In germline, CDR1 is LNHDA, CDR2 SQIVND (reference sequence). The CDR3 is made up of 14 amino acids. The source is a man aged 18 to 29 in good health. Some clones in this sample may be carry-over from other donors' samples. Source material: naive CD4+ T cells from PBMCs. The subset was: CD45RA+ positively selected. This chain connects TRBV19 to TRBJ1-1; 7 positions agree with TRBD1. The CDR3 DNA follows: TGTGCCAGTAGACCGGGACAGCGAAACACTGAAGCTTTCTTT. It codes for CASRPGQRNTEAFF.